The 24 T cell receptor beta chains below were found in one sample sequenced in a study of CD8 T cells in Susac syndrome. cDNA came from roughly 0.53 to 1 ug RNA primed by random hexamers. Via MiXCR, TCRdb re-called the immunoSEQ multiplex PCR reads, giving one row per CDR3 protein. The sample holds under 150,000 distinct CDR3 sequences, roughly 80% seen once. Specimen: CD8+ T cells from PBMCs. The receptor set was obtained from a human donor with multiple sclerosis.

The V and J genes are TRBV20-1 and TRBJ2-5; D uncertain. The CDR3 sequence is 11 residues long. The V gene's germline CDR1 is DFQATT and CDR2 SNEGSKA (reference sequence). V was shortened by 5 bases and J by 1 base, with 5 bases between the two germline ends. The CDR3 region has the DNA TGCAGTGCTGATATCCAAGAGACCCAGTACTTC. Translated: CSADIQETQYF.

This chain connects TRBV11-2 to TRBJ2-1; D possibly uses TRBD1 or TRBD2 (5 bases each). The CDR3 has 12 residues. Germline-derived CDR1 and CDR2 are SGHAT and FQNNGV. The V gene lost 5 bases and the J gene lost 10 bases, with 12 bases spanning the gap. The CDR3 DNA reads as TGTGCCAGCAGCCCCCAACGGGGCGAGCAGTTCTTC. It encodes CASSPQRGEQFF.

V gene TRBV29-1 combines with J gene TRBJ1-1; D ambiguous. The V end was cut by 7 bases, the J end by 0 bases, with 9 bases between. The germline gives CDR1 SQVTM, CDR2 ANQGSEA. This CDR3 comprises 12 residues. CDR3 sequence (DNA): TGCAGCGGACACATCTTGAACACTGAAGCTTTCTTT. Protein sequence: CSGHILNTEAFF.

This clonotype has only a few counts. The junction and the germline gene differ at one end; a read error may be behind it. CDR3 coding DNA: TGTGCCAGTACCTCCCCTTATCGTGGGACAGCAAACACCGGGGAGCTTTTTTTT. Translating gives CASTSPYRGTANTGELFF. The rearrangement uses TRBV19 and TRBJ2-2; 7 nucleotides agree with TRBD1. This CDR3 comprises 18 residues. The germline gives CDR1 LNHDA, CDR2 SQIVND (reference sequence). Based on the CDR3 plus reference TRBV19 and TRBJ2-2, the full variable domain is DGGITQSPKYLFRKEGQNVTLSCEQNLNHDAMYWYRQDPGQGLRLIYYSQIVNDFQKGDIAEGYSVSREKKESFPLTVTSAQKNPTAFYLCASTSPYRGTANTGELFFGEGSRLTVL.

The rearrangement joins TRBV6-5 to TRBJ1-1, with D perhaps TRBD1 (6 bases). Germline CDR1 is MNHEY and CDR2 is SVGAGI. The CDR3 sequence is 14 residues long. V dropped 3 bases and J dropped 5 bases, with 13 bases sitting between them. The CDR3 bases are TGTGCCAGCAGTTATAAGGGGGTAAGGACTGAAGCTTTCTTT. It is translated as CASSYKGVRTEAFF.

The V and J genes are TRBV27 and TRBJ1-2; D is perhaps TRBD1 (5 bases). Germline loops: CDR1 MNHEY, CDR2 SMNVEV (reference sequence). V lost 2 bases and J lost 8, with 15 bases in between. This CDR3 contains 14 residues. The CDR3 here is CASSLLGAGVGYTF. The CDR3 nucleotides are TGTGCCAGCAGTTTACTAGGGGCCGGGGTCGGCTACACCTTC.

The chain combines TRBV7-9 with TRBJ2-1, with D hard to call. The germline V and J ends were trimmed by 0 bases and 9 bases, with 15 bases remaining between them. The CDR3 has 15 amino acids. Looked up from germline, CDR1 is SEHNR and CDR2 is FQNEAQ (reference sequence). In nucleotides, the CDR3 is TGTGCCAGCAGCTTAGCGGGTTTTGCCTCCGGTGAGCAGTTCTTC. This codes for CASSLAGFASGEQFF.

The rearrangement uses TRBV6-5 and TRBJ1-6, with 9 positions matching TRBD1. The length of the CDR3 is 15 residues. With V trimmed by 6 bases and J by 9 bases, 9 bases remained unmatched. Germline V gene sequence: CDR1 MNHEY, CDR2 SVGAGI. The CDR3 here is CASRYRDRVFSPLHF. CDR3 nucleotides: TGTGCCAGCAGGTACCGGGACAGGGTTTTTTCACCCCTCCACTTT.

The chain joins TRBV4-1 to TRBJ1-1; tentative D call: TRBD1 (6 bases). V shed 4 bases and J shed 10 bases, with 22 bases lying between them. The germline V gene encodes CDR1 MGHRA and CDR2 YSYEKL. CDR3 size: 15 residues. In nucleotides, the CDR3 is TGCGCCAGCAGCCTCACCGGCAGGGGAGATGGCGGAGCTTTCTTT. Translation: CASSLTGRGDGGAFF.

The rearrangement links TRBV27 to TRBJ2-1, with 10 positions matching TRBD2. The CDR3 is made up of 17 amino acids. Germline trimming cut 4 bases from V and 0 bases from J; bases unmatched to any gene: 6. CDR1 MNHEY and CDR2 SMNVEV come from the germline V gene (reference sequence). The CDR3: CASSSRLAGSSYNEQFF. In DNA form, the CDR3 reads TGTGCCAGCAGTTCACGACTAGCGGGTAGCTCCTACAATGAGCAGTTCTTC.

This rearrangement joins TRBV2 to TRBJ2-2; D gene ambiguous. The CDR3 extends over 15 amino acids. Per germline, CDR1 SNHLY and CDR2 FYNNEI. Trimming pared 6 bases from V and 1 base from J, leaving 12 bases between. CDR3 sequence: CASRELPVNTGELFF. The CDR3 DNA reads TGTGCCAGCAGGGAGCTTCCGGTGAACACCGGGGAGCTGTTTTTT. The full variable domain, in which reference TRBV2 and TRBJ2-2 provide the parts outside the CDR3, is EPEVTQTPSHQVTQMGQEVILRCVPISNHLYFYWYRQILGQKVEFLVSFYNNEISEKSEIFDDQFSVERPDGSNFTLKIRSTKLEDSAMYFCASRELPVNTGELFFGEGSRLTVL.

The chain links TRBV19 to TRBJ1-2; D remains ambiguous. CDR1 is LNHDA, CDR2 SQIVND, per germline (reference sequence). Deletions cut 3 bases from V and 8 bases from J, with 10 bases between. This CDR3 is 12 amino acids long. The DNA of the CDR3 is TGTGCCAGTAGTATTTCAGACGGCGGCTACACCTTC. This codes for CASSISDGGYTF.

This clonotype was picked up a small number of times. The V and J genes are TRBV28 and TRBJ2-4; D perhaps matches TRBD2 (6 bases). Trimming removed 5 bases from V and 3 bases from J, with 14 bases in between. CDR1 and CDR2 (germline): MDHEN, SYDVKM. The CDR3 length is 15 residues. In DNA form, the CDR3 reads TGTGCCAGCAGTCCCCGGGGGATACTCAAAAACATTCAGTACTTC. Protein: CASSPRGILKNIQYF.

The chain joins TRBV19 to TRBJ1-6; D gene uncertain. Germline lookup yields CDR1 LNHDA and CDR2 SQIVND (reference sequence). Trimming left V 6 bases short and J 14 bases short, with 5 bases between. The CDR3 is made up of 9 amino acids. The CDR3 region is CASRSTLHF. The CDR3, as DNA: TGTGCCAGTAGATCCACCCTCCACTTT.

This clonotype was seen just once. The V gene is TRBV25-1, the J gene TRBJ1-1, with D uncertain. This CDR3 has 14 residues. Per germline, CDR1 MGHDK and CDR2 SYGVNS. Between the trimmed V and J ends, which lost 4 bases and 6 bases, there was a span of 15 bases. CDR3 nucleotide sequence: TGTGCCAGCAGTGGCGGGAGGGCAAGGGCTGAAGCTTTCTTT. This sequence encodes CASSGGRARAEAFF.

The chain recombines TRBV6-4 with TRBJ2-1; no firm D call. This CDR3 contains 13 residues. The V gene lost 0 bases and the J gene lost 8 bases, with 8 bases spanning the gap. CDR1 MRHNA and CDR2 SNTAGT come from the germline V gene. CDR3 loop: CASSDSNPYEQFF. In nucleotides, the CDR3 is TGTGCCAGCAGTGACTCGAACCCTTATGAGCAGTTCTTC.

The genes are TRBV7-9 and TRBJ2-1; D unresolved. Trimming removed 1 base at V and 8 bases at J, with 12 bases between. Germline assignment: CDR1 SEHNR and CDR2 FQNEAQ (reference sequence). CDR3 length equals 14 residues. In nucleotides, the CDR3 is TGTGCCAGCAGCTTAGGAAGGTGGGTTGATGAGCAGTTCTTC. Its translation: CASSLGRWVDEQFF.

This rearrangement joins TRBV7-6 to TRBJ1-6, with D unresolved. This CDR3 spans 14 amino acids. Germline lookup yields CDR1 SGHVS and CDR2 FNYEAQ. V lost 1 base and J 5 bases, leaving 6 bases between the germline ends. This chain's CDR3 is CASSLGDDNSPLHF. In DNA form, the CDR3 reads TGTGCCAGCAGCTTAGGTGACGATAATTCACCCCTCCACTTT. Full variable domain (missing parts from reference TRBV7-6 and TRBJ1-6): GAGVSQSPRYKVTKRGQDVALRCDPISGHVSLYWYRQALGQGPEFLTYFNYEAQQDKSGLPNDRFSAERPEGSISTLTIQRTEQRDSAMYRCASSLGDDNSPLHFGNGTRLTVT.

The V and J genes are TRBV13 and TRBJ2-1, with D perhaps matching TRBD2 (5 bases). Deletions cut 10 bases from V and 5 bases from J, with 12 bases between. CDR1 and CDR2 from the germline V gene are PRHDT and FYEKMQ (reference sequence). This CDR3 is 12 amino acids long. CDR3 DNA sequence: TGTGCCACCACGCACGGGAACAATGAGCAGTTCTTC. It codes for CATTHGNNEQFF.

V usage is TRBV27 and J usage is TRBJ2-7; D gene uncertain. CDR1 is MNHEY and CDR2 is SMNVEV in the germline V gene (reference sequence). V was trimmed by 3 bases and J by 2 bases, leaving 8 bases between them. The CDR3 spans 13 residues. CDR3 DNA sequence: TGTGCCAGCAGTTTTTCTGGAACCTACGAGCAGTACTTC. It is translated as CASSFSGTYEQYF.

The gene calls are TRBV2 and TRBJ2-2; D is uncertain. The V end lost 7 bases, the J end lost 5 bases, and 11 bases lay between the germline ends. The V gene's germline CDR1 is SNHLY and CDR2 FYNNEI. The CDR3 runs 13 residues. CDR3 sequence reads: CASIGPGTGELFF. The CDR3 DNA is TGTGCCAGCATCGGGCCTGGGACCGGGGAGCTGTTTTTT.

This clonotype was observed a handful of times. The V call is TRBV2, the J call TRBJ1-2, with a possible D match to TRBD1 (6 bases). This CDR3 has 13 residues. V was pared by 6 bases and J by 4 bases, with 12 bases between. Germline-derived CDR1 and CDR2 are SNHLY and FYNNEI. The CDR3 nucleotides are TGTGCCAGCAGCGATGGACAGCCCTATGGCTACACCTTC. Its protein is CASSDGQPYGYTF. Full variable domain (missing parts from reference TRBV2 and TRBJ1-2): EPEVTQTPSHQVTQMGQEVILRCVPISNHLYFYWYRQILGQKVEFLVSFYNNEISEKSEIFDDQFSVERPDGSNFTLKIRSTKLEDSAMYFCASSDGQPYGYTFGSGTRLTVV.

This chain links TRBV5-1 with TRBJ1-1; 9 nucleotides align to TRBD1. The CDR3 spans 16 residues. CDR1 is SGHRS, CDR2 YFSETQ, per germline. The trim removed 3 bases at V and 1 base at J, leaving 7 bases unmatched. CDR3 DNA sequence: TGCGCCAGCAGCTCGGTAACAGGGGGCCGGAACACTGAAGCTTTCTTT. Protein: CASSSVTGGRNTEAFF. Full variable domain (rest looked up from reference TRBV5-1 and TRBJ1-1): KAGVTQTPRYLIKTRGQQVTLSCSPISGHRSVSWYQQTPGQGLQFLFEYFSETQRNKGNFPGRFSGRQFSNSRSEMNVSTLELGDSALYLCASSSVTGGRNTEAFFGQGTRLTVV.

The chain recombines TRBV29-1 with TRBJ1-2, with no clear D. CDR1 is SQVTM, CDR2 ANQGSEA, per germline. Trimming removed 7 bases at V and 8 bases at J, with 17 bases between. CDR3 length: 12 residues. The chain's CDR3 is CSEERGVEGYTF. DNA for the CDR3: TGCAGCGAAGAAAGAGGAGTCGAGGGCTACACCTTC.